This entry lists 15 T cell receptor beta chains sequenced from one sample in a study of blood T cell repertoires in COVID-19. This table comes from immunoSEQ multiplex PCR, and its TCRdb copy is limited to in-frame clones, with some not included. The sample carries some 170,000 clones, 70% to 85% recorded once. Sequencing input: PBMCs or T cells enriched from blood (not recorded which). The receptors originated from a man aged 45-60 years who had recovered from COVID-19.

Here the CDR3 reads CASSHGETWSAKNIQYF. The CDR3 DNA sequence: TGTGCCAGCTCCCACGGGGAGACCTGGTCGGCCAAAAACATTCAGTACTTC. V and J are TRBV18 and TRBJ2-4; D might be TRBD2 (5 bases). From germline, CDR1 is KGHSH and CDR2 LQKENI. V was cut by 6 bases and J by 1 base, with 19 bases left in between. The CDR3 totals 17 residues.

The CDR3 loop is CASIHGQGGAEAFF. As DNA, the CDR3 is TGTGCCAGCATCCACGGGCAGGGGGGTGCTGAAGCTTTCTTT. The V gene is TRBV28, the J gene TRBJ1-1, with 7 bases matching TRBD1. V lost 7 bases and J lost 6; bases outside the gene matches: 11. The CDR3 has 14 amino acids. In germline, CDR1 is MDHEN, CDR2 SYDVKM.

The rearrangement links TRBV3-1 (or the pseudogene TRBV3-2) to TRBJ1-2; the match to TRBD1 covers 10 bases. Germline lookup yields CDR1 LGHDT and CDR2 YNNKEL (reference sequence). With V trimmed by 0 bases and J by 7 bases, 8 bases remained unmatched. The CDR3 totals 16 residues. The CDR3 is CASSQERRQGAVGYTF. The CDR3 DNA follows: TGTGCCAGCAGCCAAGAAAGGCGACAGGGGGCTGTTGGCTACACCTTC.

This clone was picked up one time. This sequence joins TRBV30 and TRBJ1-5; D remains unclear. The V end lost 0 bases, the J end lost 2 bases, and 11 bases lay between the germline ends. Germline loops: CDR1 GTSNPN, CDR2 SVGIG (reference sequence). The CDR3 extends over 15 amino acids. The CDR3 DNA reads as TGTGCCTGGAGTGTTACGGGGTCGGGCAATCAGCCCCAGCATTTT. It translates to CAWSVTGSGNQPQHF.

On this clone itself: The sample contains more than one DNA sequence encoding this CDR3. The genes are TRBV7-2 and TRBJ2-7, with TRBD1 matching over 9 bases. V dropped 5 bases and J dropped 3; count of bases not matched to a gene: 2. The V gene's germline CDR1 is SGHTA and CDR2 FQGNSA. CDR3 length equals 13 residues. The CDR3 coding sequence is TGTGCCAGCAGCCCGGGACAGGGCTACGAGCAGTACTTC. This gives the protein CASSPGQGYEQYF.

A note on this clone: Other DNA sequences in the sample encode the same CDR3. This chain connects TRBV5-6 to TRBJ2-7; D not resolved. V was cut by 0 bases and J by 3 bases, with 4 bases left in between. The germline V gene has CDR1 SGHDT and CDR2 YYEEEE. The CDR3 is made up of 12 amino acids. CDR3 loop: CASSLASYEQYF. The DNA for the CDR3 is TGTGCCAGCAGCTTGGCCAGCTACGAGCAGTACTTC.

This chain connects TRBV2 to TRBJ1-2; 11 nucleotides align to TRBD1. Trimming cost V 8 bases and J 5 bases; bases outside gene matches: 10. From germline, CDR1 is SNHLY and CDR2 FYNNEI. This CDR3 is built from 15 residues. CDR3 DNA sequence: TGTGCCAGCGTCCGGGACAGGGGGAGTTCTTATGGCTACACCTTC. Its translation is CASVRDRGSSYGYTF.

The gene calls are TRBV6-5 and TRBJ1-3; D is ambiguous. Per the germline V gene, CDR1 is MNHEY and CDR2 is SVGAGI. CDR3 length: 15 amino acids. The ends were cut back, 5 bases at V and 1 base at J, with 12 bases in the middle. The CDR3 DNA reads as TGTGCCAGCAGTCTGGACTTTCAATCTGGAAACACCATATATTTT. Its protein is CASSLDFQSGNTIYF.

The chain combines TRBV15 with TRBJ1-6; D is perhaps TRBD1 (5 bases). The CDR3 loop spans 15 amino acids. The V and J ends lost 5 bases and 6 bases respectively, with 14 bases between them. Germline V gene data show CDR1 as LNHNV and CDR2 as YYDKDF (reference sequence). The chain's CDR3 is CATSDTTDFNSPLHF. The CDR3 DNA sequence: TGTGCCACCAGCGATACGACAGACTTTAATTCACCCCTCCACTTT.

The rearrangement joins TRBV27 to TRBJ1-2, with D possibly TRBD1 on 6 matching bases. V lost 6 bases to trimming and J lost 3 bases, with 23 bases between them. The CDR3 contains 17 residues. The germline V gene encodes CDR1 MNHEY and CDR2 SMNVEV (reference sequence). The CDR3 bases are TGTGCCAGCAGGACAATGGCTAGGGGGGGTTCGGACTATGGCTACACCTTC. Its translation is CASRTMARGGSDYGYTF.

A note on this clone: Other DNA sequences within the sample encode an identical CDR3. This rearrangement joins TRBV5-4 to TRBJ2-1; the D gene is possibly TRBD2 (6 bases). CDR3 length equals 13 residues. Between the trimmed V and J ends, which lost 5 bases and 8 bases, there was a span of 14 bases. Germline assignment: CDR1 SGHNT and CDR2 YYREEE (reference sequence). Written as DNA, the CDR3 is TGTGCCAGCAGTTTGACCGGGGGTGATGAGCAGTTCTTC. Its protein product is CASSLTGGDEQFF.

V and J are TRBV3-1 (or the pseudogene TRBV3-2) and TRBJ1-4; 11 bases are shared with TRBD1. This CDR3 region has 17 residues. Germline CDR1 is LGHDT and CDR2 is YNNKEL (reference sequence). The J segment lost 7 bases and the V segment lost 5 bases, leaving 12 bases of the junction unmatched. CDR3: CASSYGTGGSRAEKLFF. CDR3 sequence (DNA): TGTGCCAGCAGCTACGGGACAGGGGGTAGTCGGGCTGAAAAACTGTTTTTT.

J is TRBJ1-4 and V is TRBV3-1 (or the pseudogene TRBV3-2); D is possibly TRBD1 (5 bases). This CDR3 spans 19 amino acids. The germline CDR1 and CDR2 sequences are LGHDT and YNNKEL (reference sequence). Trimming pared 3 bases from V and 8 bases from J, leaving 28 bases between. The CDR3 reads CASSHSRDSDFWIREKLFF. Here the CDR3 DNA reads TGTGCCAGCAGCCATTCCCGGGACTCAGATTTTTGGATAAGGGAAAAACTGTTTTTT.

V usage is TRBV3-1 (or the pseudogene TRBV3-2) and J usage is TRBJ2-5; 9 positions agree with TRBD2. There are 16 residues in the CDR3. CDR1 is LGHDT, CDR2 YNNKEL, per germline (reference sequence). With 3 bases clipped from V and 0 bases from J, the junction kept 5 bases outside the gene matches. The CDR3 spells CASSQWLAGDQETQYF. In DNA, the CDR3 is TGTGCCAGCAGCCAGTGGTTAGCGGGGGACCAAGAGACCCAGTACTTC.

The CDR3 protein is CASSQDVYRGRNQYF. DNA of the CDR3: TGTGCCAGCAGCCAAGATGTCTATAGGGGCCGGAATCAGTACTTC. The V and J genes are TRBV3-1 (or the pseudogene TRBV3-2) and TRBJ2-7, with a tentative D call TRBD1 (5 bases). The CDR3 sequence is 15 residues long. The ends were cut back, 0 bases at V and 10 bases at J, with 19 bases in the middle. Germline CDR1 and CDR2: LGHDT and YNNKEL (reference sequence).